This T cell receptor beta chain derives from a study of Graves' ophthalmopathy and Graves' hyperthyroidism. RNA transcripts yielded amplified TCR beta CDR3 regions. After a first-round RT-PCR with HTBI primers, a second-round multiplex PCR was run. TCRdb independently ran MiXCR on the multiplex PCR reads; one entry per CDR3 protein. Among almost 400,000 distinct CDR3 sequences, 15% to 20% were seen once, and the ten largest hold around 1.4%. The CDR3 spans 14 residues. Germline CDR1 reads LNHDA; CDR2 reads SQIVND (reference sequence). The ends were cut back, 3 bases at V and 7 bases at J, with 13 bases in the middle. This clonotype was detected many times.

The gene calls are TRBV19 and TRBJ1-5; perhaps TRBD1 as D (5 bases). The source is a woman aged 18-29 years with Graves' ophthalmopathy. The sample consisted of peripheral blood. The CDR3 loop reads CASSITGDGQPQHF. Written as DNA, the CDR3 is TGTGCCAGTAGTATTACGGGGGACGGGCAGCCCCAGCATTTT.